This T cell receptor (beta chain) was recovered during a study of blood T cell repertoires in COVID-19. Produced via immunoSEQ multiplex PCR; TCRdb's table is partial and in-frame only. Of 150,000 to 200,000 clones detected, 92% appear once; the ten largest clones hold approximately 5%. Trimming removed 4 bases at V and 4 bases at J, with 13 bases between. This CDR3 contains 15 residues. Per the germline V gene, CDR1 is KGHDR and CDR2 is SFDVKD. This clonotype was sampled from a man between 25 and 39 years old with COVID-19, enrolled during active disease. Sequenced: peripheral blood. J is TRBJ1-5 and V is TRBV24-1; D is unclear. Here the CDR3 reads CATSDPGSYNQPQHF. The DNA of the CDR3 is TGTGCCACCAGTGACCCGGGGTCCTATAATCAGCCCCAGCATTTT.